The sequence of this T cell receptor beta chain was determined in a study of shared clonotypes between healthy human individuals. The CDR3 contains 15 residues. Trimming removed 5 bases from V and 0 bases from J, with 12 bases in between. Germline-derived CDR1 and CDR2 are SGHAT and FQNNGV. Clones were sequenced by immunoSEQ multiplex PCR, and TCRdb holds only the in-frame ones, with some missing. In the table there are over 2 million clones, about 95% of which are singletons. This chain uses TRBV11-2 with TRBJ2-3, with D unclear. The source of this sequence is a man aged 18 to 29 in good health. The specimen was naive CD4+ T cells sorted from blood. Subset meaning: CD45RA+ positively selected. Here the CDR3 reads CASSPQTLSTDTQYF. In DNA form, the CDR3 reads TGTGCCAGCAGCCCCCAGACCCTCAGCACAGATACGCAGTATTTT. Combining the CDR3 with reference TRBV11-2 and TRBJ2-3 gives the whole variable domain EAGVAQSPRYKIIEKRQSVAFWCNPISGHATLYWYQQILGQGPKLLIQFQNNGVVDDSQLPKDRFSAERLKGVDSTLKIQPAKLEDSAVYLCASSPQTLSTDTQYFGPGTRLTVL.